The 31 T cell receptor beta chains reported below all come from one sample, sequenced in a study of Tregs in tolerant kidney transplant recipients. No antigens are known for them. Measured with immunoSEQ multiplex PCR; TCRdb has only the in-frame clones, and not every one. The sample lists about 44,000 clones, 95% occurring once. Sequenced input: Tregs from blood cultured with allogeneic cells. These receptors all stem from a human donor in good health.

The gene calls are TRBV19 and TRBJ1-3, with 7 bases matching TRBD1. The V segment lost 3 bases and the J segment 2 bases; nucleotides outside the gene matches: 4. This CDR3 has 15 amino acids. Germline assignment: CDR1 LNHDA and CDR2 SQIVND (reference sequence). The CDR3 sequence: CASSINDRAGNTIYF. The CDR3 bases are TGTGCCAGTAGTATTAATGACAGGGCTGGAAACACCATATATTTT.

The genes are TRBV27 and TRBJ1-2; 7 positions agree with TRBD1. The V gene's germline CDR1 is MNHEY and CDR2 SMNVEV (reference sequence). The CDR3 is made up of 15 amino acids. The junction had 15 bases not matched to a gene; V was cut back by 6 bases and J by 8 bases. The CDR3 reads CASSRNRQGGFGYTF. DNA for the CDR3: TGTGCCAGCAGCCGAAATCGACAGGGCGGTTTCGGCTACACCTTC.

The chain couples TRBV5-1 to TRBJ2-7; possibly TRBD2 for D (6 bases). The germline CDR1 and CDR2 sequences are SGHRS and YFSETQ. The CDR3 has 13 residues. Trimming removed 5 bases at V and 4 bases at J, with 13 bases between. For the CDR3, the DNA is TGCGCCAGCAGAGGAGGGGACGGATACGAGCAGTACTTC. Its protein is CASRGGDGYEQYF.

This rearrangement joins TRBV5-8 to TRBJ1-1, with unresolved D. This CDR3 is built from 14 residues. Germline values: CDR1 SGHTS, CDR2 YDEGEE. Trimming left V 0 bases short and J 6 bases short, with 12 bases between. CDR3 nucleotide sequence: TGTGCCAGCAGCTTGGACCTTTGGTATGCTGAAGCTTTCTTT. This encodes CASSLDLWYAEAFF.

A single count supports this clone. This chain connects TRBV19 to TRBJ2-1, with TRBD2 identical over 11 bases. V shed 9 bases, J shed 6 bases, and the junction held 7 bases outside the gene matches. The CDR3 has 14 amino acids. From germline, CDR1 is LNHDA and CDR2 SQIVND (reference sequence). CDR3 nucleotides: TGTGCCAGCCATAGCGGGAGGGCCGGCAATGAGCAGTTCTTC. Its protein product is CASHSGRAGNEQFF.

The gene calls are TRBV10-3 and TRBJ1-1, with 7 bases aligning to TRBD1. With 4 bases clipped from V and 1 base from J, the junction kept 3 bases outside the gene matches. The CDR3 is made up of 14 amino acids. Germline lookup yields CDR1 ENHRY and CDR2 SYGVKD. CDR3 coding DNA: TGTGCCATCAGTGGAACAGGGGCGAACACTGAAGCTTTCTTT. As protein: CAISGTGANTEAFF.

The gene calls are TRBV6-6 and TRBJ2-1; TRBD1 agrees at 9 bases. The germline V gene encodes CDR1 MNHNY and CDR2 SVGAGI (reference sequence). The CDR3 has 15 amino acids. V shed 10 bases, J shed 2 bases, and the junction held 9 bases outside the gene matches. CDR3 protein: CATRSGQGPYNEQFF. DNA of the CDR3: TGTGCCACCCGTTCGGGACAGGGCCCCTACAATGAGCAGTTCTTC.

This clone was counted a single time. The chain carries TRBV7-9 and TRBJ2-1; D is undetermined. The germline V gene has CDR1 SEHNR and CDR2 FQNEAQ (reference sequence). V dropped 3 bases and J dropped 5 bases, with 8 bases sitting between them. The CDR3 runs to 13 residues. The CDR3 DNA follows: TGTGCCAGCAGCTTTAACCCCGACAATGAGCAGTTCTTC. This encodes CASSFNPDNEQFF.

The CDR3 region has the DNA TGCAGCGTTTTAATGGCGGGAGGTAACAATGAGCAGTTCTTC. Its translation: CSVLMAGGNNEQFF. V is TRBV29-1 and J is TRBJ2-1; 8 bases map to TRBD2. With 5 bases clipped from V and 5 bases from J, the junction kept 8 bases outside the gene matches. Germline V gene sequence: CDR1 SQVTM, CDR2 ANQGSEA. This CDR3 spans 14 amino acids.

The chain links TRBV5-6 to TRBJ2-6; D remains unclear. Germline CDR1 and CDR2: SGHDT and YYEEEE. The CDR3 sequence is 14 residues long. The ends were cut back, 4 bases at V and 0 bases at J, with 5 bases in the middle. The CDR3 here is CASSRSSGANVLTF. The CDR3 nucleotides read TGTGCCAGCAGCCGAAGCTCTGGGGCCAACGTCCTGACTTTC.

Concerning this clone itself: The sample holds other DNA sequences that translate to the same CDR3. CDR3 in amino acids: CASSLGGTGQETQYF. CDR3 DNA sequence: TGCGCCAGCAGCTTAGGTGGGACGGGACAAGAGACCCAGTACTTC. The V and J genes are TRBV5-1 and TRBJ2-5; D is perhaps TRBD1 or TRBD2 (5 bases each). Germline V gene lookup returns CDR1 SGHRS and CDR2 YFSETQ. CDR3 length: 15 residues. V was trimmed by 2 bases and J by 2 bases, leaving 13 bases between them.

The gene calls are TRBV6-5 and TRBJ2-5; the D call may be TRBD1 or TRBD2 (6 bases each). Trimming removed 2 bases at V and 4 bases at J, with 11 bases between. CDR1 and CDR2 from the germline V gene are MNHEY and SVGAGI. The length of the CDR3 is 14 residues. Here the CDR3 reads CASSYGSGAETQYF. CDR3 in DNA: TGTGCCAGCAGTTACGGCTCGGGGGCAGAGACCCAGTACTTC.

The rearrangement joins TRBV6-1 to TRBJ1-1; maybe TRBD1 (6 bases). Germline lookup yields CDR1 MNHNS and CDR2 SASEGT. The length of the CDR3 is 14 residues. V lost 3 bases, J lost 3 bases, and 11 bases lay in between. This CDR3 is CASSERGGDTEAFF. In DNA form, the CDR3 reads TGTGCCAGCAGTGAGAGGGGGGGGGACACTGAAGCTTTCTTT.

CDR3 coding DNA: TGCGCCAGCAGCCCCCTCGGACAGGAAAACACTGAAGCTTTCTTT. Protein sequence: CASSPLGQENTEAFF. The genes are TRBV5-1 and TRBJ1-1; 7 bases agree with TRBD1. The J segment lost 2 bases and the V segment lost 4 bases, leaving 8 bases of the junction unmatched. CDR1 is SGHRS, CDR2 YFSETQ, per germline. The length of the CDR3 is 15 residues.

J is TRBJ1-1 and V is TRBV27; perhaps TRBD1 as D (6 bases). CDR1 is MNHEY and CDR2 is SMNVEV in the germline V gene (reference sequence). CDR3 length equals 14 residues. Trimming removed 6 bases at V and 3 bases at J, with 14 bases between. CDR3 in DNA: TGTGCCAGCAGACGTACAGGGATCTACACTGAAGCTTTCTTT. It is translated as CASRRTGIYTEAFF.

This chain joins TRBV18 and TRBJ2-6; D is ambiguous. Looked up from germline, CDR1 is KGHSH and CDR2 is LQKENI. The CDR3 consists of 18 residues. Trimming took off 1 base at V and 0 bases at J, with 13 bases between the two ends. CDR3 in amino acids: CASSPRLGRSSGANVLTF. The DNA for the CDR3 is TGTGCCAGCTCACCACGGCTGGGCAGGAGCTCTGGGGCCAACGTCCTGACTTTC. Using reference TRBV18 and TRBJ2-6 for the parts outside the CDR3, the full variable domain is NAGVMQNPRHLVRRRGQEARLRCSPMKGHSHVYWYRQLPEEGLKFMVYLQKENIIDESGMPKERFSAEFPKEGPSILRIQQVVRGDSAAYFCASSPRLGRSSGANVLTFGAGSRLTVL.

V usage is TRBV5-1 and J usage is TRBJ2-7; D is uncertain. CDR3 length: 15 amino acids. The ends were cut back, 0 bases at V and 2 bases at J, with 12 bases in the middle. From germline, CDR1 is SGHRS and CDR2 YFSETQ. CDR3 DNA sequence: TGCGCCAGCAGCTTGGGGTCGACGGTAACCTACGAGCAGTACTTC. This codes for CASSLGSTVTYEQYF.

The J gene is TRBJ2-2, the V gene TRBV30; weak D call: TRBD2 (5 bases). The germline V gene has CDR1 GTSNPN and CDR2 SVGIG (reference sequence). Between the trimmed V and J ends, which lost 5 bases and 0 bases, there was a span of 13 bases. This CDR3 region has 15 residues. CDR3 coding DNA: TGTGCCTGGGATACCGGACTCCCGAACACCGGGGAGCTGTTTTTT. It yields the protein CAWDTGLPNTGELFF.

This clone was seen just once. The chain recombines TRBV18 with TRBJ2-1, with D hard to call. V was trimmed by 2 bases and J by 8 bases, leaving 16 bases between them. CDR1 is KGHSH, CDR2 LQKENI, per germline. CDR3 length: 15 residues. The DNA of the CDR3 is TGTGCCAGCTCACCAGGCCTAGAGCCCCCTGATGAGCAGTTCTTC. As protein: CASSPGLEPPDEQFF.

The chain joins TRBV11-2 to TRBJ1-1; D not resolved. The CDR3 runs 11 residues. V lost 4 bases to trimming and J lost 7 bases, with 7 bases between them. Germline CDR1 is SGHAT and CDR2 is FQNNGV. The CDR3 here is CASSSLNEAFF. For the CDR3, the DNA is TGTGCCAGCAGCTCCCTTAATGAAGCTTTCTTT.

The chain carries TRBV9 and TRBJ2-1, with D hard to call. Germline values: CDR1 SGDLS, CDR2 YYNGEE. Trimming stripped 1 base from V and 5 bases from J, with 19 bases between. The CDR3 contains 17 residues. In nucleotides, the CDR3 is TGTGCCAGCAGCGTAACCCTCCTCGCCTCTGGCAACAATGAGCAGTTCTTC. Translation gives CASSVTLLASGNNEQFF.

V gene TRBV19 combines with J gene TRBJ2-5; D might be TRBD1 (6 bases). The DNA end lines up better with TRBJ2-7; the J call may be wrong. Germline V gene lookup returns CDR1 LNHDA and CDR2 SQIVND (reference sequence). This CDR3 contains 15 residues. CDR3 amino acids: CASSIATGFSYEQYF. The CDR3 DNA is TGTGCCAGTAGTATTGCGACAGGCTTTTCCTACGAGCAGTACTTC.

This clone has a single count. The V gene is TRBV10-3, the J gene TRBJ1-6; no firm D call. Trimming shortened V by 6 bases and J by 6 bases, and 15 bases separated the two germline ends. Germline V CDR1 and CDR2: ENHRY, SYGVKD. This CDR3 has 15 amino acids. This chain's CDR3 is CAISLEGVSNSPLHF. In DNA, the CDR3 is TGTGCCATCAGCCTAGAGGGAGTATCTAATTCACCCCTCCACTTT.

The rearrangement links TRBV12-5 to TRBJ2-7, with no clear D. This CDR3 is 9 amino acids long. Germline CDR1 reads LGHNT; CDR2 reads FRNRAP. CDR3 residues: CAARWEQYF. In DNA form, the CDR3 reads TGTGCCGCTAGGTGGGAGCAGTACTTC.

DNA for the CDR3: TGCGCCAGCAGCTTGGCCCCGACAGGCCCCACGAATTACGAGCAGTACTTC. Its protein product is CASSLAPTGPTNYEQYF. The chain has TRBV5-1 and TRBJ2-7, with D possibly matching TRBD1 (6 bases). The CDR3 extends over 17 amino acids. The V gene's germline CDR1 is SGHRS and CDR2 YFSETQ. V dropped 0 bases and J dropped 4 bases, with 20 bases sitting between them. Full variable domain (outside the CDR3, taken from reference TRBV5-1 and TRBJ2-7): KAGVTQTPRYLIKTRGQQVTLSCSPISGHRSVSWYQQTPGQGLQFLFEYFSETQRNKGNFPGRFSGRQFSNSRSEMNVSTLELGDSALYLCASSLAPTGPTNYEQYFGPGTRLTVT.

The chain uses TRBV27 and TRBJ1-5; 7 nucleotides line up with TRBD1. This CDR3 region has 16 residues. Germline V gene data show CDR1 as MNHEY and CDR2 as SMNVEV (reference sequence). The trim removed 1 base at V and 2 bases at J, leaving 5 bases unmatched. CDR3 DNA sequence: TGTGCCAGCAGTTTATGGGCAGGGGGAGGCAATCAGCCCCAGCATTTT. Translated, it gives CASSLWAGGGNQPQHF.

The chain uses TRBV19 and TRBJ1-5; possible D gene TRBD1, 5 bases. Trimming pared 6 bases from V and 5 bases from J, leaving 11 bases between. Per the germline V gene, CDR1 is LNHDA and CDR2 is SQIVND (reference sequence). The CDR3 has 13 amino acids. The CDR3 region has the DNA TGTGCCAGTAGAGGCGCAGGGTATCAGCCCCAGCATTTT. It translates to CASRGAGYQPQHF.

The chain uses TRBV18 and TRBJ1-4; 8 bases are a match to TRBD1. This CDR3 has 16 residues. Germline CDR1 reads KGHSH; CDR2 reads LQKENI. The ends lost 1 base at V and 6 bases at J; junction bases unmatched: 7. CDR3 bases: TGTGCCAGCTCACCACGGGACAGGCAGTACTATGAAAAACTGTTTTTT. It translates to CASSPRDRQYYEKLFF.

There are a few counts of this clone. The genes are TRBV6-1 and TRBJ2-1, with 7 bases that match TRBD1. This CDR3 spans 13 amino acids. Trimming cost V 3 bases and J 4 bases; bases outside gene matches: 0. Germline values: CDR1 MNHNS, CDR2 SASEGT. CDR3 loop: CASSDRGYNEQFF. As DNA, the CDR3 is TGTGCCAGCAGTGACAGGGGGTACAATGAGCAGTTCTTC.

The chain uses TRBV10-3 and TRBJ2-7, with 8 bases matching TRBD1. CDR1 is ENHRY, CDR2 SYGVKD, per germline. The length of the CDR3 is 14 residues. V was clipped by 5 bases and J by 1 base; unmatched bases: 4. CDR3 sequence reads: CAISYDRGSYEQYF. Here the CDR3 DNA reads TGTGCCATCAGTTATGACAGGGGTTCCTACGAGCAGTACTTC.

The chain couples TRBV5-4 to TRBJ2-5; 16 bases are shared with TRBD2. Germline V gives CDR1 SGHNT, CDR2 YYREEE (reference sequence). This CDR3 contains 17 residues. J was trimmed by 6 bases and V by 4 bases; bases with no gene match: 9. The CDR3 DNA is TGTGCCAGCAGCATGGGACTAGCGGGGGGGCTTGGAAAGACCCAGTACTTC. Protein: CASSMGLAGGLGKTQYF.